This TCR beta chain originates from a study of blood T cell repertoires in COVID-19. Across the study: In each case, the material was cDNA or gDNA derived from T cells, B-cell-depleted T cells, or PBMCs.

As processed by the authors: Researchers report that nucleated cell counts were estimated from reference gene primer amplification. Libraries were prepared by immunoSEQ multiplex PCR; TCRdb keeps only in-frame clonotypes and omits some of them. V and J calls and clone size are those listed in that table; D and trimming were worked out from the DNA. Counted here are 350,000 to 450,000 clones, under 90% occurring once; the ten biggest clones make up 1.7%. The germline V gene encodes CDR1 SNHLY and CDR2 FYNNEI. The V gene end was trimmed by 4 bases and the J gene end by 5 bases; junction bases not matched to a gene: 4. This CDR3 has 14 residues. The study drew participants aged about 18 to 89 years from under 30 US areas. Membership in each cohort depended on participant-reported clinical history.

J is TRBJ1-4 and V is TRBV2; 7 bases line up with TRBD1. The clonotype originates from a woman in her twenties or thirties who had recovered from COVID-19. The specimen was PBMCs or T cells enriched from blood (not recorded which). The CDR3 coding sequence is TGTGCCAGCAGTGGGGACAGCAAGAATGAAAAACTGTTTTTT. Translating gives CASSGDSKNEKLFF.